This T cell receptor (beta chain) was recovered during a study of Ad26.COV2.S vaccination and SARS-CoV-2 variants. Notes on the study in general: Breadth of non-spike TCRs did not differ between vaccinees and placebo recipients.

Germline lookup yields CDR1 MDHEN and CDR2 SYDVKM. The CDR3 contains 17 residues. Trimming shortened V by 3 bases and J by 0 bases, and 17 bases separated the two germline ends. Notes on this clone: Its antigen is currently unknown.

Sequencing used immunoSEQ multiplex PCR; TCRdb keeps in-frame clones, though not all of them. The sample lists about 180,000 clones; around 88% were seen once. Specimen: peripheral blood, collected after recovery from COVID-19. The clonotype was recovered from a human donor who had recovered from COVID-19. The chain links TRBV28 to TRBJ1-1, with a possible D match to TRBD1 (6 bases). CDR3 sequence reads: CASSFGGPSFMNTEAFF. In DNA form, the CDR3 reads TGTGCCAGCAGTTTCGGGGGGCCCTCGTTCATGAACACTGAAGCTTTCTTT. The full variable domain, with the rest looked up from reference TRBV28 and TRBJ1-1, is DVKVTQSSRYLVKRTGEKVFLECVQDMDHENMFWYRQDPGLGLRLIYFSYDVKMKEKGDIPEGYSVSREKKERFSLILESASTNQTSMYLCASSFGGPSFMNTEAFFGQGTRLTVV.